Each of the 25 T cell receptor beta chains below was sequenced from the same sample in a study of blood T cell repertoires in COVID-19. The assay was immunoSEQ multiplex PCR, and TCRdb's table has in-frame clones only and misses some. This table holds about 230,000 clones, roughly 83% found once. Material: peripheral blood. These receptors came from a woman aged 65 to 85 with active or convalescent COVID-19.

The J gene is TRBJ1-2, the V gene TRBV28, with unresolved D. The CDR3 loop spans 12 amino acids. Germline loops: CDR1 MDHEN, CDR2 SYDVKM. Trimming cost V 5 bases and J 5 bases, with 9 bases left between them. The CDR3 protein is CASSSADYGYTF. CDR3 DNA: TGTGCCAGCAGTAGTGCAGATTATGGCTACACCTTC.

This chain connects TRBV25-1 to TRBJ2-3; the D gene is possibly TRBD2 (5 bases). The CDR3 has 14 amino acids. Looked up from germline, CDR1 is MGHDK and CDR2 is SYGVNS. V was trimmed by 3 bases and J by 6 bases, leaving 13 bases between them. Here the CDR3 reads CASSDLGGSDTQYF. The CDR3 nucleotides read TGTGCCAGCAGTGATTTGGGCGGGTCCGATACGCAGTATTTT. Supplemented by reference TRBV25-1 and TRBJ2-3, the full variable domain reads EADIYQTPRYLVIGTGKKITLECSQTMGHDKMYWYQQDPGMELHLIHYSYGVNSTEKGDLSSESTVSRIRTEHFPLTLESARPSHTSQYLCASSDLGGSDTQYFGPGTRLTVL.

The rearrangement uses TRBV27 and TRBJ2-1; 7 bases are shared with TRBD2. Germline loops: CDR1 MNHEY, CDR2 SMNVEV (reference sequence). This CDR3 region has 15 residues. J lost 4 bases, V lost 5 bases, and 8 bases had no gene match. The CDR3 DNA reads TGTGCCAGCAGTCGTACAGGCGGGGGATACAATGAGCAGTTCTTC. Its protein is CASSRTGGGYNEQFF.

This clone was observed a handful of times. CDR3 residues: CASSPTVGVPTEAFF. The CDR3 bases are TGCGCCAGCAGCCCAACGGTAGGGGTGCCCACTGAAGCTTTCTTT. The chain combines TRBV5-1 with TRBJ1-1, with TRBD1 as a possible D gene (5 bases). The V end lost 4 bases, the J end lost 4 bases, and 17 bases lay between the germline ends. The CDR3 contains 15 residues. CDR1 is SGHRS, CDR2 YFSETQ, per germline.

Comments on this clone: A read error is likely here: a far larger clone is one base away. The V gene is TRBV3-1 (or the pseudogene TRBV3-2), the J gene TRBJ2-7; TRBD1 aligns across 8 bases. Germline V lookup: CDR1 LGHDT, CDR2 YNNKEL (reference sequence). Unmatched junction bases numbered 0, after V lost 4 bases and J lost 1 base. The CDR3 spans 13 residues. CDR3 in amino acids: CASSRDRSYEQYF. CDR3 bases: TGTGCCAGCAGCCGGGACAGGTCCTACGAGCAGTACTTC.

This rearrangement joins TRBV2 to TRBJ1-1, with TRBD1 as a possible D gene (5 bases). Germline loops: CDR1 SNHLY, CDR2 FYNNEI. This CDR3 spans 14 amino acids. Trimming left V 2 bases short and J 4 bases short, with 11 bases between. CDR3 amino acids: CASSEMGQGTEAFF. CDR3 DNA: TGTGCCAGCAGTGAAATGGGGCAGGGCACTGAAGCTTTCTTT.

This rearrangement joins TRBV24-1 to TRBJ2-1, with D hard to call. The germline V gene encodes CDR1 KGHDR and CDR2 SFDVKD. Trimming took off 3 bases at V and 6 bases at J, with 20 bases between the two ends. The CDR3 spans 17 residues. CDR3 protein: CATSDGVTVTRLNEQFF. The CDR3 bases are TGTGCCACCAGTGATGGAGTAACCGTCACCCGTCTCAATGAGCAGTTCTTC.

V and J are TRBV3-1 (or the pseudogene TRBV3-2) and TRBJ1-2, with D maybe TRBD1 (6 bases). This CDR3 has 13 residues. V gave up 4 bases and J gave up 4 bases, with 10 bases separating them. Per the germline V gene, CDR1 is LGHDT and CDR2 is YNNKEL (reference sequence). The CDR3 DNA reads as TGTGCCAGCAGCCCCGGACAGATCTATGGCTACACCTTC. It translates to CASSPGQIYGYTF.

This clone was seen a single time. The chain carries TRBV5-1 and TRBJ1-2; 9 bases line up with TRBD1. With 4 bases clipped from V and 11 bases from J, the junction kept 9 bases outside the gene matches. The CDR3 covers 13 residues. Germline values: CDR1 SGHRS, CDR2 YFSETQ. CDR3 DNA sequence: TGCGCCAGCAGCACCAACGGACAGGGGAGGTACACCTTC. Its translation is CASSTNGQGRYTF. Combining the CDR3 with reference TRBV5-1 and TRBJ1-2 gives the whole variable domain KAGVTQTPRYLIKTRGQQVTLSCSPISGHRSVSWYQQTPGQGLQFLFEYFSETQRNKGNFPGRFSGRQFSNSRSEMNVSTLELGDSALYLCASSTNGQGRYTFGSGTRLTVV.

The chain employs TRBV11-3 and TRBJ1-5; a weak D match, TRBD1 (5 bases). This CDR3 comprises 17 residues. V was trimmed by 1 base and J by 6 bases, leaving 19 bases between them. Germline CDR1 is SGHNT and CDR2 is YENEEA. This chain's CDR3 is CASSLGLRPGFGQPQHF. Written as DNA, the CDR3 is TGTGCCAGCAGCTTAGGCCTACGCCCAGGGTTTGGTCAGCCCCAGCATTTT. The variable domain in full, completed from reference TRBV11-3 and TRBJ1-5, reads EAGVVQSPRYKIIEKKQPVAFWCNPISGHNTLYWYLQNLGQGPELLIRYENEEAVDDSQLPKDRFSAERLKGVDSTLKIQPAELGDSAVYLCASSLGLRPGFGQPQHFGDGTRLSIL.

The chain has TRBV19 and TRBJ2-7; 7 bases fit TRBD1. After removal of 3 bases from V and 3 bases from J, the junction contained 5 bases not matched to a gene. This CDR3 comprises 14 residues. Germline CDR1 LNHDA, CDR2 SQIVND (reference sequence). The CDR3 bases are TGTGCCAGTAGTATTGGGGGACAGTACTACGAGCAGTACTTC. Protein product: CASSIGGQYYEQYF.

This sequence joins TRBV15 and TRBJ1-3; D gene unclear. Per germline, CDR1 LNHNV and CDR2 YYDKDF (reference sequence). The germline V and J ends were trimmed by 0 bases and 2 bases, with 11 bases remaining between them. This CDR3 spans 16 amino acids. The CDR3 loop is CATSREARTAGNTIYF. The CDR3 DNA is TGTGCCACCAGCAGAGAAGCCCGAACGGCTGGAAACACCATATATTTT.

The rearrangement links TRBV6-5 to TRBJ1-1; the D gene is possibly TRBD1 (5 bases). The CDR3 spans 16 residues. V lost 2 bases and J 5 bases, leaving 18 bases between the germline ends. Germline CDR1 and CDR2: MNHEY and SVGAGI. CDR3 in amino acids: CASSYGFLGGKTEAFF. The CDR3 coding sequence is TGTGCCAGCAGTTACGGATTTCTTGGGGGGAAGACTGAAGCTTTCTTT.

The chain is built from TRBV19 and TRBJ1-1; perhaps TRBD1 as D (5 bases). V lost 2 bases and J 5 bases, leaving 21 bases between the germline ends. CDR1 and CDR2 from the germline V gene are LNHDA and SQIVND (reference sequence). This CDR3 has 17 amino acids. The CDR3 loop reads CASSIRGPQGWGTEAFF. CDR3 bases: TGTGCCAGTAGTATAAGGGGCCCCCAGGGCTGGGGAACTGAAGCTTTCTTT.

This clone occurred a few times. This chain joins TRBV2 and TRBJ2-5, with no clear D. Deletions cut 5 bases from V and 3 bases from J, with 4 bases between. In germline, CDR1 is SNHLY, CDR2 FYNNEI. This CDR3 has 11 residues. As DNA, the CDR3 is TGTGCCAGCAGTCTAGAAGAGACCCAGTACTTC. This codes for CASSLEETQYF.

V and J are TRBV27 and TRBJ2-5; no clear D gene. Trimming took 5 bases from V and 4 from J, leaving 11 bases between them. CDR3 length equals 13 residues. CDR1 and CDR2 (germline): MNHEY, SMNVEV (reference sequence). The chain's CDR3 is CASSPPPGETQYF. CDR3 nucleotide sequence: TGTGCCAGCAGTCCGCCCCCGGGAGAGACCCAGTACTTC.

The chain combines TRBV28 with TRBJ2-1; TRBD2 matches at 15 bases. Trimming cost V 5 bases and J 6 bases; bases outside gene matches: 5. The V gene's germline CDR1 is MDHEN and CDR2 SYDVKM. The CDR3 runs to 16 residues. CDR3 DNA: TGTGCCAGCAGTACGCTGGGACTAGCGGGAGGCAATGAGCAGTTCTTC. This encodes CASSTLGLAGGNEQFF. Together with reference TRBV28 and TRBJ2-1, the CDR3 gives the full variable domain: DVKVTQSSRYLVKRTGEKVFLECVQDMDHENMFWYRQDPGLGLRLIYFSYDVKMKEKGDIPEGYSVSREKKERFSLILESASTNQTSMYLCASSTLGLAGGNEQFFGPGTRLTVL.

The sample holds a few counts of this clone. The rearrangement links TRBV5-1 to TRBJ2-5; 8 positions agree with TRBD2. Germline trimming cut 5 bases from V and 5 bases from J; bases unmatched to any gene: 8. Germline CDR1 is SGHRS and CDR2 is YFSETQ. The CDR3 loop spans 14 amino acids. CDR3 sequence: CASSPAGVVETQYF. DNA for the CDR3: TGCGCCAGCAGTCCAGCGGGAGTGGTGGAGACCCAGTACTTC.

This sequence joins TRBV2 and TRBJ2-1; maybe TRBD1 (6 bases). This CDR3 has 10 residues. CDR1 and CDR2 (germline): SNHLY, FYNNEI. The V end lost 4 bases, the J end lost 13 bases, and 8 bases lay between the germline ends. The CDR3 protein is CASSGGPQFF. CDR3 nucleotide sequence: TGTGCCAGCAGTGGGGGGCCCCAGTTCTTC. The whole variable domain, filled in from reference TRBV2 and TRBJ2-1, reads EPEVTQTPSHQVTQMGQEVILRCVPISNHLYFYWYRQILGQKVEFLVSFYNNEISEKSEIFDDQFSVERPDGSNFTLKIRSTKLEDSAMYFCASSGGPQFFGPGTRLTVL.

V gene TRBV13 combines with J gene TRBJ1-1; no definite D call. V was cut by 0 bases and J by 1 base, with 9 bases left in between. CDR1 and CDR2 (germline): PRHDT, FYEKMQ (reference sequence). The CDR3 consists of 15 residues. The CDR3 DNA follows: TGTGCCAGCAGCTTAGGCCCCTCGGGGAACACTGAAGCTTTCTTT. Residues: CASSLGPSGNTEAFF.

The chain couples TRBV2 to TRBJ2-5, with D possibly matching TRBD2 (7 bases). CDR1 SNHLY and CDR2 FYNNEI come from the germline V gene. V was shortened by 6 bases and J by 2 bases, with 16 bases between the two germline ends. The length of the CDR3 is 15 residues. The CDR3 DNA reads as TGTGCCAGCAGACTGAGGGGGGGACATCAAGAGACCCAGTACTTC. It translates to CASRLRGGHQETQYF.

The V gene is TRBV15, the J gene TRBJ1-2; 8 nucleotides align to TRBD1. The length of the CDR3 is 13 residues. V was pared by 1 base and J by 8 bases, with 3 bases of the junction left unmatched. Per germline, CDR1 LNHNV and CDR2 YYDKDF (reference sequence). As DNA, the CDR3 is TGTGCCACCAGCAGAGGACAGGGGCAAGGCTACACCTTC. Protein sequence: CATSRGQGQGYTF.

This sequence joins TRBV19 and TRBJ2-1; 10 bases are shared with TRBD2. This CDR3 comprises 14 residues. With 8 bases clipped from V and 5 bases from J, the junction kept 6 bases outside the gene matches. The V gene's germline CDR1 is LNHDA and CDR2 SQIVND (reference sequence). The DNA of the CDR3 is TGTGCCAGTCTAAGCGGGGGGGCCGACAATGAGCAGTTCTTC. It specifies CASLSGGADNEQFF.

The chain links TRBV5-1 to TRBJ1-1, with a tentative D call TRBD1 (6 bases). Trimming took off 4 bases at V and 3 bases at J, with 16 bases between the two ends. Germline values: CDR1 SGHRS, CDR2 YFSETQ. There are 15 residues in the CDR3. The CDR3 is CASSPGETGYTEAFF. CDR3 DNA: TGCGCCAGCAGCCCCGGGGAGACAGGCTACACTGAAGCTTTCTTT.

The chain employs TRBV4-1 and TRBJ2-2; 9 bases align to TRBD2. Trimming removed 4 bases from V and 8 bases from J; junction bases left unmatched: 17. Germline CDR1 is MGHRA and CDR2 is YSYEKL. This CDR3 spans 18 amino acids. As DNA, the CDR3 is TGCGCCAGCAGCCCCTCCCTGTCAGGACTAGCGCCAGAGGGGGAGCTGTTTTTT. Protein sequence: CASSPSLSGLAPEGELFF.